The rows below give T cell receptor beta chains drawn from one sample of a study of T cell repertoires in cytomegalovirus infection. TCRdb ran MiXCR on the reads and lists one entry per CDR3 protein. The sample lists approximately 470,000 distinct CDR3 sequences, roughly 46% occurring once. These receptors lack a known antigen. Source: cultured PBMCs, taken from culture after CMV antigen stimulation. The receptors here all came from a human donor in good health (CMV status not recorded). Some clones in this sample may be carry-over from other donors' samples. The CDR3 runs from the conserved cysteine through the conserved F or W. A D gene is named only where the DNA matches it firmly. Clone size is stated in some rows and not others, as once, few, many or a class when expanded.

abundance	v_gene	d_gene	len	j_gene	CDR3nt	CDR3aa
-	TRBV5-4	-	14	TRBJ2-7	TGTGCCAGCAGCTCGGACCCGACCCTCTACGAGCAGTACTTC	CASSSDPTLYEQYF
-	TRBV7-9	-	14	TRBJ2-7	TGTGCCAGCAGCTTAAGTCAAAAAGGGTACGAGCAGTACTTC	CASSLSQKGYEQYF
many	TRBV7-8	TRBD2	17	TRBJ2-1	TGTGCCAGCAGCTTGGTGATCTTAGCGGGAGGGGGCAATGAGCAGTTCTTC	CASSLVILAGGGNEQFF
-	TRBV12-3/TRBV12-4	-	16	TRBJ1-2	TGTGCCAGCAGTTTAGCCCACAGGGCGACTAACTATGGCTACACCTTC	CASSLAHRATNYGYTF
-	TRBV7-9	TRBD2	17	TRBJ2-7	TGTGCCAGCAGCTTCAAGACTAGCGGGAGGGCCCCCTACGAGCAGTACTTC	CASSFKTSGRAPYEQYF
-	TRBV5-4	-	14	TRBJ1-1	TGTGCCCACCGCCAGGGAGTGGAGACCACTGAAGCTTTCTTT	CAHRQGVETTEAFF
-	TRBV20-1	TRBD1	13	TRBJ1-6	TGCAGTGCCGAGACAGGGGATGGTTCACCCCTCCACTTT	CSAETGDGSPLHF
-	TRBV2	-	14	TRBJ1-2	TGTGCCAGCAGTGGAATGGGTCTACTCGGGGGCTACACCTTC	CASSGMGLLGGYTF
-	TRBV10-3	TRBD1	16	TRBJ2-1	TGTGCCATCAGGGCACATTGGGACAGGTCCTCAGGGGAGCAGTTCTTC	CAIRAHWDRSSGEQFF
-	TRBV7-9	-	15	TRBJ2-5	TGTGCCAGCAGAAACGACAGGACCCGCTTGGGGACCCAGTACTTC	CASRNDRTRLGTQYF
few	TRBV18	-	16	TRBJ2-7	TGTGCCAGCTCACCCAAGATCGGGGGGCCGGGCTACGAGCAGTACTTC	CASSPKIGGPGYEQYF
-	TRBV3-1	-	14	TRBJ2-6	TGTGCCAGCAGCCGGAGCTCTGGGGCCAACGTCCTGACTTTC	CASSRSSGANVLTF
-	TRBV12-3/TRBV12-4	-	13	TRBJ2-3	TGTGCCAGCAGCCTTGACTCAGGCAATACGCAGTATTTT	CASSLDSGNTQYF
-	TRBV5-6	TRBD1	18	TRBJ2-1	TGTGCCAGCAGCGTGGGGACAGGGGGCCTAAGGGCCTACAATGAGCAGTTCTTC	CASSVGTGGLRAYNEQFF
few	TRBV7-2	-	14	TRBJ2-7	TGTGCCAGCAGCTTAGTGTGGGTAACCTACGAGCAGTACTTC	CASSLVWVTYEQYF
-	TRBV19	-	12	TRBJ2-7	TGTGCCAGTAGTAATTCTCGCTACGAGCAGTACTTC	CASSNSRYEQYF
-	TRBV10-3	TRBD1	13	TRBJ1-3	TGTGCCACCGCAGGGGGGCTGGGAAACACCATATATTTT	CATAGGLGNTIYF
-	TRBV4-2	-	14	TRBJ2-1	TGTGCCAGCAGCCAAGACGGGCACTACAATGAGCAGTTCTTC	CASSQDGHYNEQFF